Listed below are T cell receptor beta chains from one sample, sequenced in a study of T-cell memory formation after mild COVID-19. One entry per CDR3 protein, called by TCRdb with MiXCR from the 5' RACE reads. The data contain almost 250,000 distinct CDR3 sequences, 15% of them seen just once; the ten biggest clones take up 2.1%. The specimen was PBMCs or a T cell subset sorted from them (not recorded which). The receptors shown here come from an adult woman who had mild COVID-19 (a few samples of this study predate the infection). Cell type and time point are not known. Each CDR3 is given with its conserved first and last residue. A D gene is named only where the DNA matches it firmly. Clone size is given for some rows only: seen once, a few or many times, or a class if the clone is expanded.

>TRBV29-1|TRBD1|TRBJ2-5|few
CSVSSGGPQETQYF
TGCAGCGTTTCCTCAGGGGGCCCCCAAGAGACCCAGTACTTC
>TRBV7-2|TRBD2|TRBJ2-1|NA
CASSLGQAGVNEQFF
TGTGCCAGCAGCCTTGGGCAGGCGGGGGTCAATGAGCAGTTCTTC
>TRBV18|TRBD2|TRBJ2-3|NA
CASSPRSTSGGGDTQYF
TGTGCCAGCTCGCCGCGCTCGACTAGCGGGGGAGGAGATACGCAGTATTTT
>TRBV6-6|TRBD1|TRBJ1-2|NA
CASSQDRVSGYTF
TGTGCCAGCAGTCAAGACAGGGTCTCTGGCTACACCTTC
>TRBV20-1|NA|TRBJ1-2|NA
CSATGTGGGYGYTF
TGCAGTGCTACCGGGACCGGGGGAGGCTATGGCTACACCTTC
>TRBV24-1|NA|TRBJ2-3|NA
CATSDRGAGTDTQYF
TGTGCCACCAGTGACCGGGGGGCGGGCACAGATACGCAGTATTTT
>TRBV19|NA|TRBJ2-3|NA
CASSRQAGGDTQYF
TGTGCCAGTAGTAGACAGGCCGGCGGGGATACGCAGTATTTT
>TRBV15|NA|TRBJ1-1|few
CATSRTGRMNTEAFF
TGTGCCACCAGCAGGACCGGACGGATGAACACTGAAGCTTTCTTT
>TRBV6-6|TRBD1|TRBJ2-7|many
CASSPTSGTGWQEQYF
TGTGCCAGCAGTCCGACTTCCGGGACAGGGTGGCAAGAGCAGTACTTC
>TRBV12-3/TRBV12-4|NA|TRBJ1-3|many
CASSSRGAGNTIYF
TGTGCCAGCAGTTCCCGGGGGGCTGGAAACACCATATATTTT
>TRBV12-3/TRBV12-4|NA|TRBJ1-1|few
CASRTGYDTEAFF
TGTGCCAGCAGAACAGGGTACGACACTGAAGCTTTCTTT
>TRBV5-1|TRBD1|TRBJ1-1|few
CASRRGQTEAFF
TGCGCCAGCAGGAGGGGGCAAACTGAAGCTTTCTTT
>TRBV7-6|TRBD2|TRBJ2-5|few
CASSLVGEGKETQYF
TGTGCCAGCAGCTTAGTTGGGGAGGGAAAAGAGACCCAGTACTTC
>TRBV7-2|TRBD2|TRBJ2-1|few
CASSQTSGRASGGEQFF
TGTGCCAGCAGCCAGACTAGCGGGAGGGCATCTGGGGGGGAGCAGTTCTTC
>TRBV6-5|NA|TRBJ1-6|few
CASSYGGANLGSPLHF
TGTGCCAGCAGTTACGGGGGCGCCAACCTGGGTTCACCCCTCCACTTT
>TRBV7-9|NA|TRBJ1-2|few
CASSSYPDVRYGYTF
TGTGCCAGCAGCTCTTATCCGGACGTCCGCTATGGCTACACCTTC
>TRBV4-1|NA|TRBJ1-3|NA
CASSQDVGSSGNTIYF
TGCGCCAGCAGCCAAGATGTCGGCAGCTCTGGAAACACCATATATTTT
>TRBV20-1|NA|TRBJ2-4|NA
CSARMTLASKNIQYF
TGCAGTGCTCGGATGACTCTAGCGTCCAAAAACATTCAGTACTTC